The 15 T cell receptor beta chains listed next were all sequenced from one sample in a study of a mutant IDH1 vaccine in newly diagnosed glioma. Time point described: baseline, week 1 (first vaccination visit). Treatment in this sample: pre-vaccination baseline after standard-of-care therapy. Clones were sequenced by immunoSEQ multiplex PCR, and TCRdb holds only the in-frame ones, with some missing. Among approximately 36,000 clones listed, roughly three quarters were seen once. The sample in question was PBMCs, obtained from a glioma patient treated with radiotherapy, temozolomide or both. The receptors were gathered from a man in his forties with glioma. Some clones in this sample may be carry-over from other donors' samples.

V usage is TRBV7-9 and J usage is TRBJ1-2; D gene ambiguous. The germline V gene has CDR1 SEHNR and CDR2 FQNEAQ (reference sequence). Trimming removed 8 bases at V and 8 bases at J, with 6 bases between. This CDR3 region has 9 residues. The chain's CDR3 is CASEEGYTF. CDR3 DNA sequence: TGTGCCAGCGAAGAAGGCTACACCTTC.

The chain carries TRBV9 and TRBJ2-3; 7 bases are a match to TRBD2. V was clipped by 7 bases and J by 1 base; unmatched bases: 0. The germline gives CDR1 SGDLS, CDR2 YYNGEE. This CDR3 comprises 12 residues. This chain's CDR3 is CASAGGTDTQYF. Here the CDR3 DNA reads TGTGCCAGCGCGGGGGGCACAGATACGCAGTATTTT.

V is TRBV9 and J is TRBJ1-3, with a possible D match to TRBD1 (6 bases). The CDR3 spans 17 residues. V was shortened by 2 bases and J by 0 bases, with 15 bases between the two germline ends. Germline V gene data show CDR1 as SGDLS and CDR2 as YYNGEE. CDR3 in amino acids: CASSVGDTKNSGNTIYF. In DNA form, the CDR3 reads TGTGCCAGCAGCGTTGGGGACACCAAAAACTCTGGAAACACCATATATTTT.

The table lists this clone with a count of one. This rearrangement joins TRBV5-1 to TRBJ2-1; D uncertain. The CDR3 loop spans 19 amino acids. The germline V gene encodes CDR1 SGHRS and CDR2 YFSETQ. Trimming took 2 bases from V and 1 from J, leaving 22 bases between them. CDR3 sequence: CASSFGWATRTTSYNEQFF. The CDR3, as DNA: TGCGCCAGCAGCTTCGGGTGGGCGACGCGTACCACGTCCTACAATGAGCAGTTCTTC.

V gene TRBV19 combines with J gene TRBJ1-1; D remains unclear. Trimming removed 2 bases from V and 4 bases from J, with 8 bases in between. The CDR3 covers 13 residues. The germline gives CDR1 LNHDA, CDR2 SQIVND (reference sequence). The CDR3 sequence is CASSIRRSTEAFF. The CDR3 DNA reads TGTGCCAGTAGTATAAGGCGTAGCACTGAAGCTTTCTTT. The full variable domain, in which reference TRBV19 and TRBJ1-1 provide the parts outside the CDR3, is DGGITQSPKYLFRKEGQNVTLSCEQNLNHDAMYWYRQDPGQGLRLIYYSQIVNDFQKGDIAEGYSVSREKKESFPLTVTSAQKNPTAFYLCASSIRRSTEAFFGQGTRLTVV.

This clone was counted only a few times. The chain carries TRBV27 and TRBJ1-5, with TRBD1 matching over 8 bases. V was pared by 5 bases and J by 8 bases, with 8 bases of the junction left unmatched. CDR1 is MNHEY, CDR2 SMNVEV, per germline (reference sequence). The CDR3 has 14 amino acids. Here the CDR3 reads CASSPSTGGEPQHF. The CDR3 DNA is TGTGCCAGCAGTCCGAGCACAGGGGGGGAGCCCCAGCATTTT.

CDR3 DNA sequence: TGTGCCAGCAGCTTGGGCGGAAACACTGAAGCTTTCTTT. It codes for CASSLGGNTEAFF. The chain carries TRBV5-6 and TRBJ1-1; D remains unclear. The V gene's germline CDR1 is SGHDT and CDR2 YYEEEE. There are 13 residues in the CDR3. V was cut by 0 bases and J by 2 bases, with 5 bases left in between.

This chain connects TRBV2 to TRBJ2-7, with TRBD1 matching 9 bases. The ends lost 6 bases at V and 5 bases at J; junction bases unmatched: 5. This CDR3 has 13 residues. Germline V gene sequence: CDR1 SNHLY, CDR2 FYNNEI. CDR3 DNA sequence: TGTGCCAGCAGCATGGGACAGGGAAACGAGCAGTACTTC. It yields the protein CASSMGQGNEQYF.

The V gene is TRBV7-8, the J gene TRBJ2-7; D might be TRBD1 or TRBD2, each matching 5 bases. Germline V gene data show CDR1 as SGHVS and CDR2 as FQNEAQ. V lost 5 bases to trimming and J lost 2 bases, with 13 bases between them. The CDR3 sequence is 14 residues long. The CDR3 is CASSQALGAYEQYF. The CDR3 DNA sequence: TGTGCCAGCAGCCAAGCCCTGGGGGCCTACGAGCAGTACTTC.

The V and J genes are TRBV11-3 and TRBJ2-5; 7 nucleotides line up with TRBD2. J gave up 1 base and V 8 bases, and 4 bases lay outside the gene matches. CDR3 size: 13 residues. Germline V gene lookup returns CDR1 SGHNT and CDR2 YENEEA. CDR3 loop: CASGPSGQETQYF. CDR3 in DNA: TGTGCCAGCGGTCCTAGCGGCCAAGAGACCCAGTACTTC.

There are a few counts of this clone. J is TRBJ2-7 and V is TRBV7-8; D not resolved. The CDR3 totals 13 residues. The V gene lost 2 bases and the J gene lost 3 bases, with 8 bases spanning the gap. Per the germline V gene, CDR1 is SGHVS and CDR2 is FQNEAQ. The CDR3, as DNA: TGTGCCAGCAGCTTAATAAACTTCTACGAGCAGTACTTC. Encoded protein: CASSLINFYEQYF.

The rearrangement joins TRBV10-2 to TRBJ2-1, with 7 bases aligning to TRBD1. The germline V gene encodes CDR1 WSHSY and CDR2 SAAADI. Trimming took 1 base from V and 5 from J; bases not matched to a gene: 5. The CDR3 loop spans 15 amino acids. The CDR3: CASSEWGQPNNEQFF. Here the CDR3 DNA reads TGCGCCAGCAGTGAGTGGGGACAGCCTAACAATGAGCAGTTCTTC.

The chain combines TRBV6-1 with TRBJ2-1; 14 bases agree with TRBD2. CDR3 length: 15 amino acids. V shed 8 bases and J 4 bases; nucleotides not matched to a gene: 4. Germline CDR1 and CDR2: MNHNS and SASEGT. Here the CDR3 DNA reads TGTGCCAGCCCAAGGACTAGCGGGGGGTACAATGAGCAGTTCTTC. This sequence encodes CASPRTSGGYNEQFF.

This chain connects TRBV9 to TRBJ1-1; tentative D call: TRBD1 (6 bases). The V gene's germline CDR1 is SGDLS and CDR2 YYNGEE. Trimming removed 5 bases from V and 3 bases from J, with 11 bases in between. CDR3 size: 13 residues. The CDR3 DNA reads as TGTGCCAGCAGGGCACAGGGAGACACTGAAGCTTTCTTT. This translates into CASRAQGDTEAFF.

The rearrangement uses TRBV27 and TRBJ1-1; 8 nucleotides agree with TRBD1. Germline trimming cut 8 bases from V and 6 bases from J; bases unmatched to any gene: 8. The germline V gene has CDR1 MNHEY and CDR2 SMNVEV (reference sequence). This CDR3 has 13 amino acids. The DNA of the CDR3 is TGTGCCAGCCGAGGGACAGGACCACCTGAAGCTTTCTTT. Translated: CASRGTGPPEAFF.